These 12 T cell receptor beta chains share one sample of origin, sequenced in a study of T cell responses to AZD1222 COVID-19 vaccine. Produced via immunoSEQ multiplex PCR; TCRdb's table is partial and in-frame only. The sample lists approximately 100,000 clones, 90% occurring once. Sequenced material: peripheral blood, taken 28 days after the second AZD1222 dose. The source of these receptors is an adult who received the AZD1222 COVID-19 vaccine.

The V call is TRBV19, the J call TRBJ1-5; possible D gene TRBD1, 5 bases. V was clipped by 2 bases and J by 0 bases, with 11 bases between them. Germline CDR1 LNHDA, CDR2 SQIVND (reference sequence). This CDR3 is 16 amino acids long. CDR3 in DNA: TGTGCCAGTAGTATACAGGGCTATGGTAGCAATCAGCCCCAGCATTTT. Its protein is CASSIQGYGSNQPQHF.

This chain uses TRBV12-1 with TRBJ1-5; the DNA was not compared with TRBD1, the D call given in the table. TRBV12-1 is classified as a pseudogene. This CDR3 comprises 15 residues. Here the CDR3 DNA reads TGTGCCAGCAGCTATCGACAGGGAAGAATTCAGCCCCAGCATTTT. It yields the protein CASSYRQGRIQPQHF.

This clone was counted once. This chain uses TRBV7-2 with TRBJ2-7; D could derive from TRBD1 or TRBD2 (5 bases each). This CDR3 is built from 15 residues. CDR1 is SGHTA and CDR2 is FQGNSA in the germline V gene. V was cut by 5 bases and J by 2 bases, with 16 bases left in between. The CDR3 is CASSRGRADPYEQYF. CDR3 sequence (DNA): TGTGCCAGCAGCCGGGGCAGGGCGGACCCCTACGAGCAGTACTTC.

The V gene is TRBV6-5, the J gene TRBJ1-2; possible D gene TRBD1, 5 bases. Trimming took 6 bases from V and 8 from J, leaving 13 bases between them. Per germline, CDR1 MNHEY and CDR2 SVGAGI. The CDR3 extends over 12 amino acids. The CDR3 sequence is CASRGWRDGYTF. The CDR3, as DNA: TGTGCCAGCAGGGGGTGGAGGGACGGCTACACCTTC.

CDR3 sequence (DNA): TGTGCCAGCAGCTTAAGCCCGGGGGTTAAGGGGCCCCAGCATTTT. It is translated as CASSLSPGVKGPQHF. V is TRBV7-6 and J is TRBJ1-5; possible D gene TRBD1, 5 bases. V was cut by 2 bases and J by 9 bases, with 17 bases left in between. Germline V gene lookup returns CDR1 SGHVS and CDR2 FNYEAQ. The length of the CDR3 is 15 residues.

The chain employs TRBV27 and TRBJ1-4, with TRBD1 identical over 7 bases. The CDR3 covers 15 residues. V was pared by 5 bases and J by 3 bases, with 6 bases of the junction left unmatched. The germline V gene has CDR1 MNHEY and CDR2 SMNVEV (reference sequence). DNA for the CDR3: TGTGCCAGCAGTGAATATGGACAGGCTAATGAAAAACTGTTTTTT. It translates to CASSEYGQANEKLFF.

The chain links TRBV7-9 to TRBJ1-2; D call uncertain. Germline V gene sequence: CDR1 SEHNR, CDR2 FQNEAQ (reference sequence). V dropped 1 base and J dropped 0 bases, with 3 bases sitting between them. The CDR3 length is 13 residues. The CDR3 region has the DNA TGTGCCAGCAGCTTAGTGCCTAACTATGGCTACACCTTC. Protein product: CASSLVPNYGYTF. The complete variable domain, with remaining parts taken from reference TRBV7-9 and TRBJ1-2, reads DTGVSQNPRHKITKRGQNVTFRCDPISEHNRLYWYRQTLGQGPEFLTYFQNEAQLEKSRLLSDRFSAERPKGSFSTLEIQRTEQGDSAMYLCASSLVPNYGYTFGSGTRLTVV.

The chain carries TRBV7-3 and TRBJ2-1; D tentatively reads TRBD1 or TRBD2 (6 bases each). In germline, CDR1 is SGHTA, CDR2 FQGTGA. The CDR3 is 18 residues long. Deletions cut 5 bases from V and 8 bases from J, with 28 bases between. The CDR3, as DNA: TGTGCCAGCAGCCCCTCTATCCCGACGGACGAGGGGGGCGATGAGCAGTTCTTC. It is translated as CASSPSIPTDEGGDEQFF.

This chain connects TRBV19 to TRBJ2-6, with 10 bases identical to TRBD1. V shed 9 bases and J 2 bases; nucleotides not matched to a gene: 10. Germline V gene sequence: CDR1 LNHDA, CDR2 SQIVND (reference sequence). The CDR3 runs to 17 residues. The CDR3 loop is CASTARDRGPGANVLTF. The CDR3 DNA follows: TGTGCCAGCACTGCCCGGGACAGGGGTCCTGGGGCCAACGTCCTGACTTTC.

This clone has only one observation. The chain couples TRBV9 to TRBJ2-5; tentative D call: TRBD1 (5 bases). Germline V CDR1 and CDR2: SGDLS, YYNGEE. Trimming removed 3 bases from V and 11 bases from J, with 17 bases in between. This CDR3 has 13 residues. The CDR3: CASSDHQEQDQYF. CDR3 nucleotides: TGTGCCAGCAGCGACCACCAAGAACAGGATCAGTACTTC.

The chain carries TRBV28 and TRBJ2-3; the D gene is possibly TRBD2 (6 bases). Germline CDR1 and CDR2: MDHEN and SYDVKM. The CDR3 runs 14 residues. Trimming stripped 4 bases from V and 4 bases from J, with 12 bases between. The CDR3 DNA is TGTGCCAGCAGTTCCTCCCCGGGGGCAGATACGCAGTATTTT. It specifies CASSSSPGADTQYF.

V is TRBV7-8 and J is TRBJ2-5; D uncertain. CDR1 is SGHVS and CDR2 is FQNEAQ in the germline V gene. The CDR3 totals 14 residues. The V and J ends lost 1 base and 5 bases respectively, with 11 bases between them. The CDR3 sequence is CASSLVIWSETQYF. The CDR3 DNA follows: TGTGCCAGCAGCTTAGTTATCTGGTCGGAGACCCAGTACTTC.